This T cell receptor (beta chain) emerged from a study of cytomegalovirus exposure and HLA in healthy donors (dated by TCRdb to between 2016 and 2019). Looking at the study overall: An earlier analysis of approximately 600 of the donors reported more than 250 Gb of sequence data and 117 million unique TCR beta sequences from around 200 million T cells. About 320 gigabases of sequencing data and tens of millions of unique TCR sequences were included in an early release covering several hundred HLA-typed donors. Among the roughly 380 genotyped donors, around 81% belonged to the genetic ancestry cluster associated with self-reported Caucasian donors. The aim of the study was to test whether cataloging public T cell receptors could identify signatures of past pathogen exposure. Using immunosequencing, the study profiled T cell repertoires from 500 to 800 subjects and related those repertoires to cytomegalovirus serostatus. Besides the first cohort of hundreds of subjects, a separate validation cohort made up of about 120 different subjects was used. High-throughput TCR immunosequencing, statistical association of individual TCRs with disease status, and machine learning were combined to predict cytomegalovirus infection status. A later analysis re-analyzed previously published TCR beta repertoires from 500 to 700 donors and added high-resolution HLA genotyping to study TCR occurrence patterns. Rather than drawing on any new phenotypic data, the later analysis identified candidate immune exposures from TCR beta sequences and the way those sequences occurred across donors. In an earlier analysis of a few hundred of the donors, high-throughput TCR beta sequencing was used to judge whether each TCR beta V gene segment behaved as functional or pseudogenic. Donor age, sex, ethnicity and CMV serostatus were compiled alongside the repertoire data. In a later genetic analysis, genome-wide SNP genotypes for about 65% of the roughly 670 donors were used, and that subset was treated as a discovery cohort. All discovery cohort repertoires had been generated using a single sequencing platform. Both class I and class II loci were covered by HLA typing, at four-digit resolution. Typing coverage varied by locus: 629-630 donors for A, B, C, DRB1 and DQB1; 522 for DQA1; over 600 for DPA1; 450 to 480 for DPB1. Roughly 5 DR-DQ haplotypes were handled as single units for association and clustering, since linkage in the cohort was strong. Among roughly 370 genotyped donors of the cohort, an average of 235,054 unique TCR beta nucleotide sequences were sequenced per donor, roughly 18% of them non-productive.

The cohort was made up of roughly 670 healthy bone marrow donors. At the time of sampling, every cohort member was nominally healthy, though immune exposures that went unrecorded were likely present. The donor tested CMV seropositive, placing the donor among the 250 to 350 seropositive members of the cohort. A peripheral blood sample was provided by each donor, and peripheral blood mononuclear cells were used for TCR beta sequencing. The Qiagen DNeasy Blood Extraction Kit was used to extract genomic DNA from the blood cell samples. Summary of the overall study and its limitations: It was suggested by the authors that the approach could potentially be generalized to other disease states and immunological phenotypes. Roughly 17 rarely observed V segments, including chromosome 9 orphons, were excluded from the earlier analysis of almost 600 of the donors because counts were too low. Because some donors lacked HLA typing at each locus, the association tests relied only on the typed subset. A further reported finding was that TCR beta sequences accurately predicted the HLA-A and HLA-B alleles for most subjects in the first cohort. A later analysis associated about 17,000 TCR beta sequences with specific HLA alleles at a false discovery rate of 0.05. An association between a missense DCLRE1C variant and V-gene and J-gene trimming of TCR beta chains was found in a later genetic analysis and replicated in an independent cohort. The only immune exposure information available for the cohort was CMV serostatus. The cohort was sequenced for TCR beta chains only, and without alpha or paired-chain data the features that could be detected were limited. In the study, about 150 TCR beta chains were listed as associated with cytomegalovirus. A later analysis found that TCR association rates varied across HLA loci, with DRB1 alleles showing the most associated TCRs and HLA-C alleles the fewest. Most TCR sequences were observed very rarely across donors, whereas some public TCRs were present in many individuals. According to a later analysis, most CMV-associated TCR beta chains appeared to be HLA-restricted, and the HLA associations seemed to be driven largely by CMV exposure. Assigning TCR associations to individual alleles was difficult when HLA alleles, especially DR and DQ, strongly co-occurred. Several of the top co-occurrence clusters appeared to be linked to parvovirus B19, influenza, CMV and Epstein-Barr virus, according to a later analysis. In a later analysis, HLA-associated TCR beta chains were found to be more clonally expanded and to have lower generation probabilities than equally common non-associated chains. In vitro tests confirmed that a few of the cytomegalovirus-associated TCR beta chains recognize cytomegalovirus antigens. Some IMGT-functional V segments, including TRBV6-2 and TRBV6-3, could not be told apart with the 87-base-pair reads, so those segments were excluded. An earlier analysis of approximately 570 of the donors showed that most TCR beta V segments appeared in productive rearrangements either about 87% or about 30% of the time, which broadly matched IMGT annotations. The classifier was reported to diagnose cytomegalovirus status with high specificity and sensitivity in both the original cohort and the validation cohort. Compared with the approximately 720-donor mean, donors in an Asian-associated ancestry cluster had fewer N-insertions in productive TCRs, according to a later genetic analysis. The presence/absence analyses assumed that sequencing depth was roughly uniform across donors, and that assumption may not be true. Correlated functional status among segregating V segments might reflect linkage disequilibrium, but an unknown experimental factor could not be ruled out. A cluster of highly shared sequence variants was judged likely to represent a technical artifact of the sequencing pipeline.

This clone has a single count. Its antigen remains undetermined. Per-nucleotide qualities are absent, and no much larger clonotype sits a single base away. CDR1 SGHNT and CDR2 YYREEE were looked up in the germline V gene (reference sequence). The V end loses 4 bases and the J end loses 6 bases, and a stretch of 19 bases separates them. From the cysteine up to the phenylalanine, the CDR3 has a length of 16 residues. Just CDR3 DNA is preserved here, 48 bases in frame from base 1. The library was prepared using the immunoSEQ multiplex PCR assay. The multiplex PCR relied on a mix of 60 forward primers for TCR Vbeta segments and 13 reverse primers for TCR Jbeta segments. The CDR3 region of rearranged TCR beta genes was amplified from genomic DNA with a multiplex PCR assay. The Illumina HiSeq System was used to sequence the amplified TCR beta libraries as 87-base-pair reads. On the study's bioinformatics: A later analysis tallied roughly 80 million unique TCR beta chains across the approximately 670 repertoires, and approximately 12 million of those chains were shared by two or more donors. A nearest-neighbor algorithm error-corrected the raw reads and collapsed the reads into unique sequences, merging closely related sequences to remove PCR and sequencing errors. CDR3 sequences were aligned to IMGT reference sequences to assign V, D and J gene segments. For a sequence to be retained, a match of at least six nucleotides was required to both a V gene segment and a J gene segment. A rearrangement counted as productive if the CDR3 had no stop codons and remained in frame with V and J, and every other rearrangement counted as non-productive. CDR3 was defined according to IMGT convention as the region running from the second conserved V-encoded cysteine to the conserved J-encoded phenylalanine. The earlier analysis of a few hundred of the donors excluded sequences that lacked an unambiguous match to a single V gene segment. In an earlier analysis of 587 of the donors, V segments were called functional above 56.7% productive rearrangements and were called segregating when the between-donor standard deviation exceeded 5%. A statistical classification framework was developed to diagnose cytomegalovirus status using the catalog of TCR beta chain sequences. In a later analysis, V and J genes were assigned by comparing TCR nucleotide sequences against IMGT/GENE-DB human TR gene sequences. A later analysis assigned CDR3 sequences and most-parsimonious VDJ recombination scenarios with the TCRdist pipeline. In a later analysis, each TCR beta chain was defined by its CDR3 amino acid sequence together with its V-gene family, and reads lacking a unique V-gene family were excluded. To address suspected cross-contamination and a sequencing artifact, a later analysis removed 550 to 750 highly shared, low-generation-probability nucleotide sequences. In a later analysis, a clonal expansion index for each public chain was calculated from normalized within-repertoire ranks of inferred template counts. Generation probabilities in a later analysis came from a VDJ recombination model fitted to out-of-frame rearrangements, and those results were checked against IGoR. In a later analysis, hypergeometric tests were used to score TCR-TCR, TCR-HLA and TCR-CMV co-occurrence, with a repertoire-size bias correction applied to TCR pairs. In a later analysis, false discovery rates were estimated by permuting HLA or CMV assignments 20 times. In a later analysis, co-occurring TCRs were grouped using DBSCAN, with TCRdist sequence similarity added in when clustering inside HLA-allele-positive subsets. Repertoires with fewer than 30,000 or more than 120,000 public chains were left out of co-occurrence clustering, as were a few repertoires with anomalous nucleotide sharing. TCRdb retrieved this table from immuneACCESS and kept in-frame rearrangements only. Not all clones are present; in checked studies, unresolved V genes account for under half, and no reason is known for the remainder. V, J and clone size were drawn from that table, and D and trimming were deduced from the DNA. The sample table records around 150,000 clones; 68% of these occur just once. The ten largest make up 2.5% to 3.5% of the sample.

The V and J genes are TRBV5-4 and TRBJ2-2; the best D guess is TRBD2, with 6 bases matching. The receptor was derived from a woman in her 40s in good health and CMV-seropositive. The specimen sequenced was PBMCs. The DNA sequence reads TGTGCCAGCAGCCCCGATGGGGGGAAGAGCGCCGGGGAGCTGTTTTTT. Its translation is CASSPDGGKSAGELFF.